This TCR beta chain was observed in a study of T-cell memory formation after mild COVID-19. This clonotype was counted a few times. Each CDR3 protein gets one entry after TCRdb re-called the 5' RACE reads with MiXCR. The sample records fewer than 600,000 distinct CDR3 sequences, about 20% being singletons. This TCR was recovered from an adult woman who had mild COVID-19 (a few samples of this study predate the infection). Cell type and time point are not known. The sequenced sample was PBMCs or a T cell subset sorted from them (not recorded which).

The CDR3 DNA reads as TGTGCCAGCAGCTCAGCGACTAGCGGGGAGAACACCGGGGAGCTGTTTTTT. It yields the protein CASSSATSGENTGELFF. J is TRBJ2-2 and V is TRBV6-2 or TRBV6-3; TRBD2 matches at 11 bases. The trim removed 6 bases at V and 1 base at J, leaving 7 bases unmatched. This CDR3 is 17 amino acids long. From germline, CDR1 is MNHEY and CDR2 SVGEGT.